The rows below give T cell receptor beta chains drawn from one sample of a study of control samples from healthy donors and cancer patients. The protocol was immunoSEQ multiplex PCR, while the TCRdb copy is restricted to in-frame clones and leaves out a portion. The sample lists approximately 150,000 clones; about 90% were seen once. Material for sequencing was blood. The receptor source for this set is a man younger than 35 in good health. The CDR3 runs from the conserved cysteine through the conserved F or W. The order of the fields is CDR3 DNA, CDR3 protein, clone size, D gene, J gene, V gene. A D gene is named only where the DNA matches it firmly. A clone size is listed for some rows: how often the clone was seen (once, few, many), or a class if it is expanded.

cdr3_nt: TGTGCCAGCAGCCCGAGGGGCACTGAAGCTTTCTTT
cdr3_aa: CASSPRGTEAFF
clone_size: .
d_call: .
j_call: TRBJ1-1
v_call: TRBV7-9

cdr3_nt: TGTGCCACCACGGAGGGGGGGTCTGGAAACACCATATATTTT
cdr3_aa: CATTEGGSGNTIYF
clone_size: .
d_call: .
j_call: TRBJ1-3
v_call: TRBV15

cdr3_nt: TGTGCCAGCAGTGGTGGATTAGAGCAGTACTTC
cdr3_aa: CASSGGLEQYF
clone_size: .
d_call: .
j_call: TRBJ2-7
v_call: TRBV25-1

cdr3_nt: TGTGCCAGCAGTTACTCTGGACTAGCGGGGGGCGAGCAGTACTTC
cdr3_aa: CASSYSGLAGGEQYF
clone_size: once
d_call: TRBD2
j_call: TRBJ2-7
v_call: TRBV6-5

cdr3_nt: TGTGCCAGCAGCTTGAAACCGGGACTAATCTCCCGCGAGCAGTACTTC
cdr3_aa: CASSLKPGLISREQYF
clone_size: .
d_call: TRBD2
j_call: TRBJ2-7
v_call: TRBV5-8

cdr3_nt: TGTGCCAGTAGTGGGACAGGGAACTCACCCCTCCACTTT
cdr3_aa: CASSGTGNSPLHF
clone_size: .
d_call: TRBD1
j_call: TRBJ1-6
v_call: TRBV19

cdr3_nt: TGCGCCAGCAGTGAGGAGGCCGGGATTGAAGCTTTCTTT
cdr3_aa: CASSEEAGIEAFF
clone_size: .
d_call: .
j_call: TRBJ1-1
v_call: TRBV10-2

cdr3_nt: TGCGCCAGCAGCCATAGGGTCACGGCGGGCTACACCTTC
cdr3_aa: CASSHRVTAGYTF
clone_size: .
d_call: .
j_call: TRBJ1-2
v_call: TRBV4-3

cdr3_nt: TGTGCCAGCAGCTTAGGGCAGGGGGCAGATACGCAGTATTTT
cdr3_aa: CASSLGQGADTQYF
clone_size: .
d_call: TRBD1
j_call: TRBJ2-3
v_call: TRBV7-7

cdr3_nt: TGTGCCAGCAGCTCCGGTCCGGTTAACTATGGCTACACCTTC
cdr3_aa: CASSSGPVNYGYTF
clone_size: .
d_call: .
j_call: TRBJ1-2
v_call: TRBV7-8

cdr3_nt: TGTGCCAGCAGCTGGACTAGCCAAGAGACCCAGTACTTC
cdr3_aa: CASSWTSQETQYF
clone_size: .
d_call: TRBD2
j_call: TRBJ2-5
v_call: TRBV7-2

cdr3_nt: TGTGCCAGCAGCGGGTCGGACAGGGATGGGAGAGACACTGAAGCTTTCTTT
cdr3_aa: CASSGSDRDGRDTEAFF
clone_size: once
d_call: TRBD1
j_call: TRBJ1-1
v_call: TRBV9

cdr3_nt: TGTGCCAGTAGTATGGGAGGCGGGGGGTTCGACGAGCAGTACTTC
cdr3_aa: CASSMGGGGFDEQYF
clone_size: .
d_call: TRBD2
j_call: TRBJ2-7
v_call: TRBV19

cdr3_nt: TGTGCCAGCAGACCCGGGACAGGGGACAATCAGCCCCAGCATTTT
cdr3_aa: CASRPGTGDNQPQHF
clone_size: .
d_call: TRBD1
j_call: TRBJ1-5
v_call: TRBV2

cdr3_nt: TGTGCCAGTAGAGGGACAGCCATAAATCAGCCCCAGCATTTT
cdr3_aa: CASRGTAINQPQHF
clone_size: .
d_call: TRBD1
j_call: TRBJ1-5
v_call: TRBV19

cdr3_nt: TGTGCCAGCAGTTTTAGGACAGGGCGGCGGGCAAATCAGCCCCAGCATTTT
cdr3_aa: CASSFRTGRRANQPQHF
clone_size: few
d_call: TRBD1
j_call: TRBJ1-5
v_call: TRBV28

cdr3_nt: TGTGCCAGCAGCGCCAAGACTAGCGGGGCTATTGAGCAGTTCTTC
cdr3_aa: CASSAKTSGAIEQFF
clone_size: .
d_call: TRBD2
j_call: TRBJ2-1
v_call: TRBV9

cdr3_nt: TGCGCCAGCAGCTTGGACCGGCCTGAAAAACTGTTTTTT
cdr3_aa: CASSLDRPEKLFF
clone_size: .
d_call: .
j_call: TRBJ1-4
v_call: TRBV5-1

cdr3_nt: TGTGCCAGCGAGCGGGGGGGCAGTGGCACAGATACGCAGTATTTT
cdr3_aa: CASERGGSGTDTQYF
clone_size: .
d_call: TRBD2
j_call: TRBJ2-3
v_call: TRBV6-6

cdr3_nt: TGTGCCAGCAGCCCCGGGGCGGGGGGGCTCGCCGGGGAGCTGTTTTTT
cdr3_aa: CASSPGAGGLAGELFF
clone_size: .
d_call: TRBD2
j_call: TRBJ2-2
v_call: TRBV5-4

cdr3_nt: TGTGCCAGCAGTTACTCCGGGGTGCATAATTCACCCCTCCACTTT
cdr3_aa: CASSYSGVHNSPLHF
clone_size: .
d_call: .
j_call: TRBJ1-6
v_call: TRBV6-5

cdr3_nt: TGTGCCAGCAGCGAAATAGGACTAGCCTACGAGCAGTACTTC
cdr3_aa: CASSEIGLAYEQYF
clone_size: .
d_call: TRBD2
j_call: TRBJ2-7
v_call: TRBV7-6

cdr3_nt: TGCGCCAGCAGCCAAGGGCGTGGCTACACCTTC
cdr3_aa: CASSQGRGYTF
clone_size: .
d_call: .
j_call: TRBJ1-2
v_call: TRBV4-1

cdr3_nt: TGCGCCAGCGCAAAGGCCCTGGGGACTAGCCTAGCCAAAAACATTCAGTACTTC
cdr3_aa: CASAKALGTSLAKNIQYF
clone_size: .
d_call: TRBD2
j_call: TRBJ2-4
v_call: TRBV5-1

cdr3_nt: TGTGCTAGTGGTTTGGTACTTCGCCAGCCTCGTTTCATTCAGTACTTC
cdr3_aa: CASGLVLRQPRFIQYF
clone_size: .
d_call: .
j_call: TRBJ2-4
v_call: TRBV12-5

cdr3_nt: TGTGCCAGCAGTTACAGGGGTGGACCCCTCCACTTT
cdr3_aa: CASSYRGGPLHF
clone_size: few
d_call: .
j_call: TRBJ1-6
v_call: TRBV6-5

cdr3_nt: TGTGCCAGCACTTCTCCAGGGAATGAGCAGTTCTTC
cdr3_aa: CASTSPGNEQFF
clone_size: .
d_call: .
j_call: TRBJ2-1
v_call: TRBV28

cdr3_nt: TGTGCCAGCAGCTTAGGGTGGGGACCCGGGGAGCTGTTTTTT
cdr3_aa: CASSLGWGPGELFF
clone_size: few
d_call: .
j_call: TRBJ2-2
v_call: TRBV7-2

cdr3_nt: TGTGCCAGTAGTATTTTTCACGGACAGGGAAACAATCAGCCCCAGCATTTT
cdr3_aa: CASSIFHGQGNNQPQHF
clone_size: once
d_call: TRBD1
j_call: TRBJ1-5
v_call: TRBV19

cdr3_nt: TGCGCCAGCAGCTCGCGGGGGGACACCTACGAGCAGTACTTC
cdr3_aa: CASSSRGDTYEQYF
clone_size: .
d_call: TRBD2
j_call: TRBJ2-7
v_call: TRBV5-1

cdr3_nt: TGTGCCAGCAGCTGGGGTGGGTCTGGCTACACCTTC
cdr3_aa: CASSWGGSGYTF
clone_size: .
d_call: .
j_call: TRBJ1-2
v_call: TRBV7-2

cdr3_nt: TGTGCCAGCAGCTTAGGGGGGGACGACTATGGCTACACCTTC
cdr3_aa: CASSLGGDDYGYTF
clone_size: .
d_call: .
j_call: TRBJ1-2
v_call: TRBV7-2